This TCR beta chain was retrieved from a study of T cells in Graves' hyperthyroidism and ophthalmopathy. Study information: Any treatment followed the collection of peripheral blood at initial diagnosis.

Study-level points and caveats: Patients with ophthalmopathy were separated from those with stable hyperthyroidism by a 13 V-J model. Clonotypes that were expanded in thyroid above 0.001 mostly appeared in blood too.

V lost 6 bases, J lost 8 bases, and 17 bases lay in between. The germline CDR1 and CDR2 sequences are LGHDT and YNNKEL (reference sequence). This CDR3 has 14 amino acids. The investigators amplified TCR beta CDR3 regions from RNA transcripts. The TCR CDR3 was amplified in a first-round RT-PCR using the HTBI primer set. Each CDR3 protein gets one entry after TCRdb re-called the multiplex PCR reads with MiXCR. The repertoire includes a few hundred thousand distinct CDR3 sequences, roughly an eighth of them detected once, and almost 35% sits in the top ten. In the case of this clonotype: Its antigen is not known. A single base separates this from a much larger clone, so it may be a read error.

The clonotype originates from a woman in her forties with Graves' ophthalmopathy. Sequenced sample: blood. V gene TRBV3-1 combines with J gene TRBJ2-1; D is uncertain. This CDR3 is CASRVRRSKDEQFF. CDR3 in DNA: TGTGCCAGCAGAGTCCGGCGGTCAAAGGATGAGCAGTTCTTC.